These 19 T cell receptor beta chains share one sample of origin, sequenced in a study of molecular identifiers for immune sequencing clone quantification. TCRdb re-called the PCR reads through MiXCR, storing one row per CDR3 protein. Of 300,000 to 350,000 distinct CDR3 sequences in the sample, about 20% were seen once. The sample consisted of naive CD8+ T cells from blood, with Jurkat cell RNA spiked in. Regarding subset: FACS-sorted CD8+CD4-CCR7+CD45RA+ naive T cells. The receptors shown here come from a human donor in good health. Some libraries in this study had Jurkat cell RNA spiked in.

This clonotype was found many times. The chain recombines TRBV12-3 or TRBV12-4 with TRBJ1-4; D remains unclear. The CDR3 covers 12 residues. Between the trimmed V and J ends, which lost 6 bases and 4 bases, there was a span of 6 bases. CDR3 loop: CASRENNEKLFF. CDR3 coding DNA: TGTGCCAGCAGGGAAAATAATGAAAAACTGTTTTTT.

This clonotype was seen at least ten times. The CDR3 DNA reads TGTGCCAGCAGCTTAGATTGGCAGGGGGCGCAGAATACGCAGTATTTT. Residues: CASSLDWQGAQNTQYF. This chain uses TRBV7-6 with TRBJ2-3; 8 positions agree with TRBD1. The CDR3 loop spans 16 amino acids. Germline V CDR1 and CDR2: SGHVS, FNYEAQ. V gave up 1 base and J gave up 7 bases; unmatched junction bases: 10.

In regard to this clonotype: A much larger clone is a single base away; this may be a read error. The DNA is left out, because the CDR3 cannot be placed on it with certainty; the CDR3 is given as TCRdb lists it. The chain combines TRBV3-1 with TRBJ1-1. Germline V gene sequence: CDR1 LGHDT, CDR2 YNNKEL (reference sequence). 14 amino acids form the CDR3, both terminal residues included. The CDR3 sequence is CASSQVGWGTETFF.

This clonotype showed up many times. V and J are TRBV9 and TRBJ2-3; 8 bases match TRBD2. The CDR3 spans 17 residues. CDR1 and CDR2 from the germline V gene are SGDLS and YYNGEE. V trimming: 4 bases; J trimming: 6 bases; junction bases outside the gene matches: 16. DNA of the CDR3: TGTGCCAGCAGCCAGTGGGTCGGCGGGGGGCCATCGGATACGCAGTATTTT. Translating gives CASSQWVGGGPSDTQYF.

This clonotype has only a few counts. This likely comes from a read error, as the CDR3 has no conserved phenylalanine or tryptophan at its end. The rearrangement links TRBV13 to TRBJ2-2; the match to TRBD2 covers 13 bases. J lost 5 bases, V lost 5 bases, and 8 bases had no gene match. The CDR3 runs to 17 residues. Germline V gene lookup returns CDR1 PRHDT and CDR2 FYEKMQ (reference sequence). CDR3 in DNA: TGTGCCAGCAGCCGACAGGGACTAGCGGGGAGTACCGGGGAGCTGTTTCTT. This gives the protein CASSRQGLAGSTGELFL.

In this sample, this clonotype turned up many times. This chain links TRBV5-1 with TRBJ1-2, with TRBD1 as a possible D gene (6 bases). Per the germline V gene, CDR1 is SGHRS and CDR2 is YFSETQ. V lost 0 bases to trimming and J lost 8 bases, with 11 bases between them. CDR3 length equals 13 residues. The CDR3: CASSLEGGSGYTF. CDR3 sequence (DNA): TGCGCCAGCAGCTTGGAGGGGGGATCCGGCTACACCTTC.

This clonotype has at least ten counts. The chain employs TRBV7-3 and TRBJ2-1, with 12 bases fitting TRBD2. The CDR3 extends over 15 amino acids. J was trimmed by 4 bases and V by 5 bases; bases with no gene match: 3. Germline CDR1 SGHTA, CDR2 FQGTGA. The CDR3 DNA reads as TGTGCCAGCAGCCGGACTAGCGGGAAATACAATGAGCAGTTCTTC. Its translation: CASSRTSGKYNEQFF.

This clonotype was seen many times. The CDR3 bases are TGTGCCACCAGCAGAGATGCCGGCAGCTCCTACGAGCAGTACTTC. Its translation: CATSRDAGSSYEQYF. The chain combines TRBV15 with TRBJ2-7; D is unresolved. The V end lost 0 bases, the J end lost 0 bases, and 9 bases lay between the germline ends. The germline CDR1 and CDR2 sequences are LNHNV and YYDKDF (reference sequence). The CDR3 runs to 15 residues.

This clonotype has only a few counts. CDR3 sequence: CASSLVSGAGETQYF. The CDR3, as DNA: TGTGCCAGCAGCTTAGTGTCTGGGGCCGGAGAGACCCAGTACTTC. This rearrangement joins TRBV7-8 to TRBJ2-5, with D perhaps TRBD1 (5 bases). The CDR3 length is 15 residues. V was shortened by 1 base and J by 4 bases, with 13 bases between the two germline ends. CDR1 and CDR2 (germline): SGHVS, FQNEAQ.

V gene TRBV7-9 combines with J gene TRBJ2-3; 8 positions match TRBD1. The CDR3 sequence is 21 residues long. V gave up 5 bases and J gave up 0 bases; unmatched junction bases: 22. Looked up from germline, CDR1 is SEHNR and CDR2 is FQNEAQ (reference sequence). CDR3 nucleotides: TGTGCCAGCAGCCCCCCTTTCCAGGGGGCTAGCGCTAAGAAGAGCACAGATACGCAGTATTTT. It encodes CASSPPFQGASAKKSTDTQYF.

This clonotype was found many times. The rearrangement links TRBV28 to TRBJ2-7; D remains ambiguous. Germline V lookup: CDR1 MDHEN, CDR2 SYDVKM. The V gene lost 1 base and the J gene lost 5 bases, with 6 bases spanning the gap. CDR3 length: 12 residues. CDR3 bases: TGTGCCAGCAGTTTATCCGTGGACGAGCAGTACTTC. Its translation: CASSLSVDEQYF.

This clonotype was found many times. The chain carries TRBV12-3 or TRBV12-4 and TRBJ2-1; D uncertain. V dropped 1 base and J dropped 10 bases, with 14 bases sitting between them. CDR3 length equals 14 residues. The DNA for the CDR3 is TGTGCCAGCAGTTTAGGCCCGGAGCAGCCAGAGCAGTTCTTC. Translating it yields CASSLGPEQPEQFF.

This clonotype showed up many times. This rearrangement joins TRBV7-2 to TRBJ2-7, with D uncertain. There are 13 residues in the CDR3. V gave up 4 bases and J gave up 7 bases, with 14 bases separating them. The germline V gene has CDR1 SGHTA and CDR2 FQGNSA. The CDR3 region is CASSSGEVVEQYF. The DNA of the CDR3 is TGTGCCAGCAGCTCCGGAGAAGTGGTAGAGCAGTACTTC.

Ten or more counts support this clonotype. The chain employs TRBV18 and TRBJ2-5, with 9 bases fitting TRBD1. There are 14 residues in the CDR3. Germline V gene sequence: CDR1 KGHSH, CDR2 LQKENI. V was pared by 8 bases and J by 4 bases, with 8 bases of the junction left unmatched. The CDR3 coding sequence is TGTGCCAGCAGTCCGGGGACAGGGTCAGAGACCCAGTACTTC. Amino acids: CASSPGTGSETQYF.

The chain joins TRBV7-9 to TRBJ2-7; a weak D match, TRBD1 (5 bases). The germline gives CDR1 SEHNR, CDR2 FQNEAQ (reference sequence). CDR3 length equals 13 residues. Trimming cost V 1 base and J 6 bases, with 10 bases left between them. CDR3 nucleotides: TGTGCCAGCAGCTTAGGGGGCACGGTCGAGCAGTACTTC. Encoded protein: CASSLGGTVEQYF.

This clonotype came up many times. The rearrangement links TRBV7-9 to TRBJ2-3; D is uncertain. V lost 7 bases and J 2 bases, leaving 16 bases between the germline ends. CDR1 and CDR2 (germline): SEHNR, FQNEAQ (reference sequence). The CDR3 consists of 15 residues. The CDR3 spells CASTSPLGTTDTQYF. In DNA form, the CDR3 reads TGTGCCAGCACCTCCCCGTTGGGTACCACAGATACGCAGTATTTT.

The chain combines TRBV20-1 with TRBJ2-7; TRBD2 aligns across 11 bases. Germline-derived CDR1 and CDR2 are DFQATT and SNEGSKA (reference sequence). The CDR3 runs 13 residues. Trimming took 1 base from V and 4 from J; bases not matched to a gene: 0. The CDR3 is CSARGLAGYEQYF. CDR3 nucleotides: TGCAGTGCTAGAGGACTAGCGGGGTACGAGCAGTACTTC.

This chain uses TRBV6-2 or TRBV6-3 with TRBJ2-5, with D possibly being TRBD2 (6 bases). Germline V lookup: CDR1 MNHEY, CDR2 SVGEGT. CDR3 length equals 14 residues. The V gene lost 8 bases and the J gene lost 6 bases, with 19 bases spanning the gap. CDR3 protein: CASGSSWGEKTQYF. The CDR3, as DNA: TGTGCCAGCGGTTCATCTTGGGGGGAGAAGACCCAGTACTTC.

With regard to this clonotype: A much larger clone sits a single nucleotide away, making a read error possible. The V call is TRBV27, the J call TRBJ2-3; D remains unclear. The J call is doubtful: the DNA matches TRBJ1-5 better. This CDR3 has 14 amino acids. Germline V gene lookup returns CDR1 MNHEY and CDR2 SMNVEV (reference sequence). Here the CDR3 reads CASSYTESTDTQHF. The CDR3 region has the DNA TGTGCCAGCAGTTACACTGAATCCACAGATACGCAGCATTTT.